What follows are 24 T cell receptor beta chains derived from one specimen sequenced in a study of T cell clonality in common variable immunodeficiency. Assay: immunoSEQ multiplex PCR; the TCRdb copy retains only in-frame clones and omits some. The sample presents 50,000 to 60,000 clones, none singletons. The sample was peripheral blood mononuclear cells. These TCRs come from a person aged 18 to 69 in good health.

By sample fraction, this clone is medium-sized. Read coverage stops 3 residues before the CDR3 terminus; the germline J gene supplies the remainder. Other DNA sequences of this sample code for an identical CDR3. The chain employs TRBV20-1 and TRBJ2-5; the match to TRBD2 covers 7 bases. Trimming removed 0 bases from V and 3 bases from J; junction bases left unmatched: 7. Germline CDR1 is DFQATT and CDR2 is SNEGSKA (reference sequence). The length of the CDR3 is 15 residues. Incomplete CDR3 DNA: TGCAGTGCTAGAGATCTCAGGCTAGCGGAAGAGACC. It specifies CSARDLRLAEET. The full CDR3 is CSARDLRLAEETQYF.

This clone was counted ten times or more. The read comes to an end 3 residues before the CDR3 does, leaving the germline J gene to fill in the end. V and J are TRBV19 and TRBJ2-7; 11 nucleotides line up with TRBD2. The CDR3 consists of 15 residues. J gave up 3 bases and V 3 bases, and 4 bases lay outside the gene matches. Germline V gene sequence: CDR1 LNHDA, CDR2 SQIVND (reference sequence). CDR3 protein: CASSIGSGGGYEQYF. The CDR3 DNA, read in part, is TGTGCCAGTAGTATCGGTAGCGGGGGGGGCTACGAG.

At least ten counts were recorded for this clone. The read terminates 3 residues before the CDR3 end, so the remaining end is supplied by the germline J gene. This chain connects TRBV28 to TRBJ1-6; the D gene is possibly TRBD1 (6 bases). This CDR3 has 15 amino acids. Germline assignment: CDR1 MDHEN and CDR2 SYDVKM. Trimming stripped 7 bases from V and 9 bases from J, with 19 bases between. The CDR3 DNA, read in part, is TGTGCCAGCAAAAGTTCCGGGACAATCCTTTCACCC. Its translation: CASKSSGTILSP. The whole CDR3 protein is CASKSSGTILSPLHF.

There are many counts of this clone. The CDR3 end is not reached by the read, which stops 3 residues before it; the germline J gene fills it in. The chain couples TRBV20-1 to TRBJ2-1; the match to TRBD2 covers 9 bases. The V gene end was trimmed by 5 bases and the J gene end by 6 bases; junction bases not matched to a gene: 17. Germline V lookup: CDR1 DFQATT, CDR2 SNEGSKA (reference sequence). This CDR3 contains 17 residues. CDR3 residues: CSAPAPGLAYLLNEQFF. Partial CDR3 DNA: TGCAGTGCTCCCGCGCCGGGACTAGCATACCTACTCAATGAG.

This clone was detected many times. The read ends 3 residues before the CDR3 terminus; that terminus is restored from the germline J gene. This rearrangement joins TRBV5-1 to TRBJ2-2; no definite D call. This CDR3 is built from 16 residues. Trimming stripped 0 bases from V and 1 base from J, with 10 bases between. The germline V gene encodes CDR1 SGHRS and CDR2 YFSETQ. The part of the CDR3 DNA that was read is TGCGCCAGCAGCTTGGCGGTCAGGAAGAACACCGGGGAG. This encodes CASSLAVRKNTGE. The whole CDR3 sequence reads CASSLAVRKNTGELFF.

Only a few counts were recorded for this clone. The read finishes 3 residues shy of the CDR3 end, and the germline J gene is used to complete it. J is TRBJ1-1 and V is TRBV19; 8 bases line up with TRBD1. The CDR3 is made up of 14 amino acids. V was pared by 4 bases and J by 2 bases, with 3 bases of the junction left unmatched. CDR1 and CDR2 (germline): LNHDA, SQIVND (reference sequence). The covered CDR3 bases are TGTGCCAGTAGTACGGACAGGGTCAACACTGAA. It translates to CASSTDRVNTE. The entire CDR3 reads CASSTDRVNTEAFF. Supplemented by reference TRBV19 and TRBJ1-1, the full variable domain reads DGGITQSPKYLFRKEGQNVTLSCEQNLNHDAMYWYRQDPGQGLRLIYYSQIVNDFQKGDIAEGYSVSREKKESFPLTVTSAQKNPTAFYLCASSTDRVNTEAFFGQGTRLTVV.

The table lists this clone with many counts. The DNA ends 3 residues before the CDR3 does, and the rest of the CDR3 is filled in from the germline J gene. The chain links TRBV7-7 to TRBJ2-5, with 10 bases identical to TRBD1. With V trimmed by 4 bases and J by 4 bases, 6 bases remained unmatched. This CDR3 is built from 15 residues. Germline loops: CDR1 SSHAT, CDR2 FNYEAQ (reference sequence). This chain's CDR3 is CASSSNGQGVETQYF. Incomplete CDR3 DNA: TGTGCCAGCAGCTCCAACGGACAGGGGGTAGAGACC.

This clone was seen at least ten times. The read terminates 3 residues before the CDR3 end, so the remaining end is supplied by the germline J gene. The chain uses TRBV7-8 and TRBJ2-5, with TRBD1 as a possible D gene (6 bases). Trimming removed 4 bases at V and 1 base at J, with 13 bases between. The V gene's germline CDR1 is SGHVS and CDR2 FQNEAQ. This CDR3 comprises 15 residues. The CDR3 DNA, read in part, is TGTGCCAGCAGCTCAGTGGGGGCTAGCCAAGAGACC. It encodes CASSSVGASQET. The entire CDR3 sequence reads CASSSVGASQETQYF.

In its sample, this clone was seen many times. The read gets to within 3 residues of the CDR3 end, and the germline J gene fills in the rest. The chain carries TRBV19 and TRBJ2-1, with a possible D match to TRBD2 (6 bases). The V end was cut by 5 bases, the J end by 1 base, with 12 bases between. In germline, CDR1 is LNHDA, CDR2 SQIVND (reference sequence). There are 15 residues in the CDR3. CDR3 sequence reads: CASSSIAVSYNEQFF. The sequenced CDR3 bases are TGTGCCAGTAGTTCTATAGCGGTTTCCTACAATGAG.

This clone has at least ten counts. The read falls 3 residues short of the CDR3 end, and the missing part is taken from the germline J gene. The V call is TRBV2, the J call TRBJ2-6; D not certain. Germline assignment: CDR1 SNHLY and CDR2 FYNNEI. Trimming removed 6 bases at V and 0 bases at J, with 6 bases between. This CDR3 is built from 14 residues. The CDR3 reads CASSVISGANVLTF. The part of the CDR3 DNA that was read is TGTGCCAGCAGCGTTATCTCTGGGGCCAACGTC.

This clone showed up many times. The CDR3 end is not reached by the read, which stops 3 residues before it; the germline J gene fills it in. This chain uses TRBV18 with TRBJ1-1; D uncertain. The CDR3 extends over 14 amino acids. Germline CDR1 and CDR2: KGHSH and LQKENI. The germline V and J ends were trimmed by 0 bases and 0 bases, with 5 bases remaining between them. The CDR3 reads CASSPPSVNTEAFF. The part of the CDR3 DNA that was read is TGTGCCAGCTCACCACCGTCAGTGAACACTGAA.

This clone was detected ten times or more. With the read ending 3 residues before the CDR3 end, the germline J gene is used to fill in that end. The V call is TRBV5-1, the J call TRBJ2-2; 7 nucleotides match TRBD2. V lost 4 bases and J lost 4; bases outside the gene matches: 7. Germline assignment: CDR1 SGHRS and CDR2 YFSETQ. The CDR3 has 15 residues. The CDR3 protein is CASSATSAATGELFF. CDR3 bases read: TGCGCCAGCAGCGCAACTAGCGCGGCCACCGGGGAG.

This clone occurred many times. This CDR3 is CASSNGLSTDTQYF. Partial CDR3 DNA: TGTGCCAGCAGCAACGGACTGAGCACAGATACG. The chain uses TRBV6-4 and TRBJ2-3; weak D call: TRBD2 (5 bases). The read ends 3 residues shy of where the CDR3 ends; the end is completed using the germline J gene. Germline values: CDR1 MRHNA, CDR2 SNTAGT. The V end lost 6 bases, the J end lost 0 bases, and 10 bases lay between the germline ends. CDR3 size: 14 residues.

Comment on this clone: The sequenced fragment ends 3 residues before the CDR3 boundary, so the rest is inferred from the germline J gene. The chain joins TRBV30 to TRBJ1-5; no clear D. The CDR3 spans 14 residues. With 0 bases removed from V and 3 bases from J, the gap between germline ends came to 9 bases. Germline V CDR1 and CDR2: GTSNPN, SVGIG (reference sequence). The CDR3 protein is CAWSVGSLNQPQHF. The sequenced CDR3 bases are TGTGCCTGGAGTGTGGGCAGCCTCAATCAGCCC.

This clone was detected many times. The read gets to within 3 residues of the CDR3 end, and the germline J gene fills in the rest. The gene calls are TRBV5-1 and TRBJ1-2; TRBD1 might be the D (6 bases). The length of the CDR3 is 15 residues. The germline V gene encodes CDR1 SGHRS and CDR2 YFSETQ. V shed 2 bases and J shed 4 bases, with 15 bases lying between them. The CDR3 bases that were read are TGCGCCAGCAGCTTAACCGCAGGGGATCGCTATGGC. This sequence encodes CASSLTAGDRYG. The full CDR3 sequence reads CASSLTAGDRYGYTF.

As concerns this clone: Read sequence stops 3 residues before the CDR3 end, and the germline J gene provides the missing end. This sequence joins TRBV19 and TRBJ1-2, with D possibly being TRBD1 (5 bases). The CDR3 runs 13 residues. Germline lookup yields CDR1 LNHDA and CDR2 SQIVND (reference sequence). The sequenced CDR3 bases are TGTGCCAGTAGTGGAGGGACTACCTACGAC. It codes for CASSGGTTYD. The complete CDR3 reads CASSGGTTYDYTF.

This clone came up many times. The CDR3 end lies 3 residues beyond the end of the read and is filled in from the germline J gene. The chain is built from TRBV5-5 and TRBJ2-2; the D is unclear. The ends were cut back, 3 bases at V and 0 bases at J, with 6 bases in the middle. Germline CDR1 reads SGHKS; CDR2 reads YYEKEE (reference sequence). This CDR3 has 14 amino acids. The CDR3 loop is CASSWAPNTGELFF. The CDR3 bases that were read are TGTGCCAGCAGCTGGGCCCCGAACACCGGGGAG.

This clone was seen repeatedly, ten times or more. The CDR3 extends 3 residues past the end of the read, so its final part is completed from the germline J gene. The rearrangement joins TRBV18 to TRBJ1-6, with D perhaps TRBD1 (5 bases). V lost 4 bases to trimming and J lost 7 bases, with 11 bases between them. The germline V gene encodes CDR1 KGHSH and CDR2 LQKENI. The CDR3 is 14 residues long. The chain's CDR3 is CASSHDSKNSPLHF. The sequenced part of the CDR3 DNA is TGTGCCAGCTCACACGACAGCAAAAATTCACCC.

This clone was detected ten times or more. The sequenced fragment ends 3 residues before the CDR3 boundary, so the rest is inferred from the germline J gene. The chain carries TRBV29-1 and TRBJ1-4; D unclear. This CDR3 is built from 12 residues. CDR1 is SQVTM and CDR2 is ANQGSEA in the germline V gene. Trimming removed 7 bases from V and 8 bases from J, with 14 bases in between. CDR3 DNA (partial): TGCAGCGCCGCCGCGGCGGCGGAAAAA. Protein sequence: CSAAAAAEK. In full, the CDR3 is CSAAAAAEKLFF.

This clone has ten or more counts. With the read ending 3 residues before the CDR3 end, the germline J gene is used to fill in that end. The chain is built from TRBV20-1 and TRBJ1-2; D possibly corresponds to TRBD1 (6 bases). Germline CDR1 is DFQATT and CDR2 is SNEGSKA (reference sequence). The CDR3 runs 12 residues. CDR3 loop: CSALNREGSYTF. The sequenced part of the CDR3 DNA is TGCAGTGCATTGAACAGGGAGGGTAGC.

This clone was recorded at least ten times. The read stops 3 residues short of the end of the CDR3; the missing end is completed from the germline J gene. This chain uses TRBV5-1 with TRBJ2-1, with unresolved D. Germline lookup yields CDR1 SGHRS and CDR2 YFSETQ. The CDR3 is 15 amino acids. Deletions cut 2 bases from V and 5 bases from J, with 14 bases between. CDR3 amino acids: CASSFSRIGDNEQFF. CDR3 DNA, as far as it was read: TGCGCCAGCAGCTTTTCTAGGATAGGCGACAATGAG.

The sample holds many counts of this clone. Read data end 3 residues before the CDR3 end; the end is taken from the germline J gene. V usage is TRBV5-1 and J usage is TRBJ1-4; 11 bases align to TRBD1. This CDR3 has 16 amino acids. After removal of 5 bases from V and 4 bases from J, the junction contained 7 bases not matched to a gene. Looked up from germline, CDR1 is SGHRS and CDR2 is YFSETQ. The part of the CDR3 DNA that was read is TGCGCCAGCAGTTCGGACAGGGGGCTGGGTAATGAAAAA. This sequence encodes CASSSDRGLGNEK. The whole CDR3 protein reads CASSSDRGLGNEKLFF.

The table lists this clone with a few counts. Coverage ceases 3 residues before the CDR3 finishes, and the germline J gene fills in the end. The V gene is TRBV5-1, the J gene TRBJ2-1; 7 bases line up with TRBD1. This CDR3 is 15 amino acids long. J lost 4 bases, V lost 1 base, and 5 bases had no gene match. Germline values: CDR1 SGHRS, CDR2 YFSETQ. CDR3 DNA (partial): TGCGCCAGCAGCTTGACGGGACAGAGATACAATGAG. Its protein is CASSLTGQRYNE. The whole CDR3 sequence is CASSLTGQRYNEQFF.

This clone was seen ten or more times. The read is 3 residues too short to cover the CDR3 end, so that end is filled in from the germline J gene. The rearrangement joins TRBV28 to TRBJ1-2, with 7 bases that match TRBD1. The V and J ends lost 10 bases and 2 bases, in that order; junction bases with no gene match: 19. Germline lookup yields CDR1 MDHEN and CDR2 SYDVKM. This CDR3 contains 17 residues. This CDR3 is CAILGGGASSKNYGYTF. The CDR3 bases that were read are TGTGCCATCTTAGGAGGGGGCGCGTCATCCAAAAACTATGGC.